This T cell receptor (beta chain) originates from a study of T cell responses to AZD1222 COVID-19 vaccine. Study-level results: None of the repertoires were sampled until the peak T cell response had passed. Unmutated regions of variants are reportedly targeted by nearly half of spike-specific TCRs. Females outnumbered males among donors, who were mostly white British; clonal diversity was possibly underestimated.

The V end was cut by 6 bases, the J end by 6 bases, with 24 bases between. The CDR3 loop spans 17 amino acids. To note about this clone: As yet, its antigen is unknown.

Clones were read by immunoSEQ multiplex PCR, and TCRdb kept only the in-frame ones, dropping some. There are some 150,000 clones in the sample; around nine tenths occur only once, and less than 5.5% lies in the top ten. The chain has TRBV23-1 and TRBJ1-5; the D is unclear. TRBV23-1 is labeled an ORF, and its function is uncertain. This clonotype originated in an adult in good health. This material consisted of peripheral blood, taken on day 0 of AZD1222 vaccination. The CDR3 reads CASREVEPSNKTQPQHF. The CDR3 nucleotides are TGCGCCAGCAGGGAGGTCGAACCTTCCAACAAAACTCAGCCCCAGCATTTT.